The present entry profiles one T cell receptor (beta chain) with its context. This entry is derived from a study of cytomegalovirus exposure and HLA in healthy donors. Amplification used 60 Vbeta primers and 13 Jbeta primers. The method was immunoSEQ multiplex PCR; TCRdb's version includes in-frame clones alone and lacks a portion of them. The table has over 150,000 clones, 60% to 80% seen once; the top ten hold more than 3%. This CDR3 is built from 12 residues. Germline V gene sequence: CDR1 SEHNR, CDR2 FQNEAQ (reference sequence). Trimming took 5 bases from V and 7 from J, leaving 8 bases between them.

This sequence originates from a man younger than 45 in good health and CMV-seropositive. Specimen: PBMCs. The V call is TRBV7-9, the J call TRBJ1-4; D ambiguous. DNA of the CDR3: TGTGCCAGCAGCCTCGAGGGTGAAAAACTGTTTTTT. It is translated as CASSLEGEKLFF.